A selection of T cell receptor beta chains follows, all from one sample in a study of blood T cell repertoires in COVID-19. Method: immunoSEQ multiplex PCR; TCRdb's copy keeps in-frame clones and lacks some. The repertoire holds around 400,000 clones, with approximately 91% as singletons. Sequencing used PBMCs or T cells enriched from blood (not recorded which). The receptors come from a woman between 40 and 55 years old who had been exposed to COVID-19. CDR3s include the opening cysteine and the closing phenylalanine or tryptophan. Each record gives: CDR3 protein, CDR3 DNA, J gene, D gene, V gene, clone size. D genes are given only for firm matches. The listing skips clone size in some rows; elsewhere it reads once, few, many or a size class.

CASATQGSGNSEAFF | TGTGCCAGCGCAACACAGGGGTCTGGGAACTCTGAAGCTTTCTTT | TRBJ1-1 | TRBD1 | TRBV18 | -
CASSEIIMGTNTSGYTF | TGTGCCAGCAGTGAAATAATTATGGGGACAAACACGAGTGGCTACACCTTC | TRBJ1-2 | - | TRBV2 | once
CASSTRQDPYGYTF | TGTGCCAGCAGCACTCGACAGGATCCCTATGGCTACACCTTC | TRBJ1-2 | - | TRBV9 | -
CASSLAGTGAYSPLHF | TGTGCCAGCAGCTTAGCGGGGACAGGGGCTTATTCACCCCTCCACTTT | TRBJ1-6 | TRBD1 | TRBV7-2 | -
CASSPQSTRRSGELFF | TGTGCCAGCTCACCACAGTCCACTAGGCGATCGGGGGAGCTGTTTTTT | TRBJ2-2 | - | TRBV18 | -
CASSIDGQGGPGNTIYF | TGTGCCAGTAGTATAGACGGACAGGGTGGACCCGGAAACACCATATATTTT | TRBJ1-3 | TRBD1 | TRBV19 | -
CASSQPGTGGRNTQYF | TGCGCCAGCAGCCAGCCCGGGACAGGGGGCAGAAATACGCAGTATTTT | TRBJ2-3 | TRBD1 | TRBV4-1 | -
CASSEITGYEQYF | TGTGCCAGCAGTGAGATAACTGGCTACGAGCAGTACTTC | TRBJ2-7 | - | TRBV6-1 | -
CASSGRVGYGEQYF | TGTGCCAGTAGTGGGCGAGTAGGATACGGAGAGCAGTACTTC | TRBJ2-7 | - | TRBV19 | -
CASSFRGTNGYTF | TGTGCCAGCAGTTTCCGGGGAACCAATGGCTACACCTTC | TRBJ1-2 | - | TRBV12-3/TRBV12-4 | -
CASSGGPVTDTQYF | TGTGCCAGCTCAGGGGGCCCCGTCACAGATACGCAGTATTTT | TRBJ2-3 | - | TRBV18 | -
CASGLVITGDSPLHF | TGTGCTAGTGGCTTGGTGATCACAGGGGATTCACCCCTCCACTTT | TRBJ1-6 | TRBD1 | TRBV12-5 | -
CASSESTGRNTIYF | TGCGCCAGCAGTGAGTCGACAGGTCGGAACACCATATATTTT | TRBJ1-3 | - | TRBV10-1 | -
CASSRVANTEAFF | TGTGCCAGCAGCCGCGTCGCGAACACTGAAGCTTTCTTT | TRBJ1-1 | - | TRBV4-2 | -
CASSHSGGDGTQYF | TGTGCCAGCAGTCATAGCGGGGGGGACGGGACCCAGTACTTC | TRBJ2-5 | TRBD2 | TRBV7-2 | -
CASRTGQGMNTEAFF | TGTGCCAGCAGGACAGGACAGGGAATGAACACTGAAGCTTTCTTT | TRBJ1-1 | TRBD1 | TRBV11-3 | -
CSAVLTSGRVNEQFF | TGCAGCGCCGTTCTGACTAGCGGGAGAGTCAATGAGCAGTTCTTC | TRBJ2-1 | TRBD2 | TRBV29-1 | -
CASSPTLRREDTGELFF | TGTGCCAGCTCACCAACTTTACGGCGGGAGGACACCGGGGAGCTGTTTTTT | TRBJ2-2 | TRBD2 | TRBV18 | few
CSASLAYNEQFF | TGCAGCGCATCCCTAGCCTACAATGAGCAGTTCTTC | TRBJ2-1 | - | TRBV29-1 | -
CASSDNPGGTNTEAFF | TGTGCCAGCAGTGATAATCCAGGGGGCACTAACACTGAAGCTTTCTTT | TRBJ1-1 | TRBD1 | TRBV6-1 | -
CASSLSWSQDTEAFF | TGTGCCAGCAGCTTATCGTGGTCTCAGGATACTGAAGCTTTCTTT | TRBJ1-1 | - | TRBV7-2 | -
CASSYDRSNQPQHF | TGTGCCAGCAGTTACGACAGGAGCAATCAGCCCCAGCATTTT | TRBJ1-5 | - | TRBV2 | -
CAGASGAEGEQFF | TGTGCCGGAGCGAGCGGGGCCGAGGGGGAGCAGTTCTTC | TRBJ2-1 | TRBD2 | TRBV11-3 | -
CASRRTPNSYGYTF | TGTGCCAGCAGACGGACACCTAATAGTTATGGCTACACCTTC | TRBJ1-2 | - | TRBV9 | -
CASSNLRVSNQPQHF | TGTGCCAGTAGTAATCTCCGGGTTAGCAATCAGCCCCAGCATTTT | TRBJ1-5 | - | TRBV19 | once
CASRRGGANYGYTF | TGTGCCAGCAGGCGCGGGGGGGCTAACTATGGCTACACCTTC | TRBJ1-2 | - | TRBV2 | once
CASSYQRQGGGYTF | TGTGCCAGCAGTTACCAACGACAGGGAGGAGGCTACACCTTC | TRBJ1-2 | TRBD1 | TRBV6-5 | -
CASRLEGARGHVYEQYF | TGTGCAAGTCGCTTAGAGGGGGCCAGGGGGCATGTGTACGAGCAGTACTTC | TRBJ2-7 | - | TRBV12-2 | -
CASSLRQVNSPLHF | TGCGCCAGCAGCTTGCGACAGGTCAATTCACCCCTCCACTTT | TRBJ1-6 | - | TRBV5-1 | once
CASSEDKVAQYF | TGTGCCAGCAGTGAGGACAAGGTGGCGCAGTACTTC | TRBJ2-7 | - | TRBV28 | -
CASSQDSEYTEAFF | TGTGCCAGCAGCCAAGATTCAGAATACACTGAAGCTTTCTTT | TRBJ1-1 | - | TRBV3-1/TRBV3-2 | few
CASSPRQDQYGYTF | TGTGCCAGTAGTCCGAGACAAGATCAATATGGCTACACCTTC | TRBJ1-2 | - | TRBV19 | -
CAWSPPLRDGYTF | TGTGCCTGGAGTCCCCCCTTGCGGGATGGCTACACCTTC | TRBJ1-2 | - | TRBV30 | -
CASSEDSFIEAFF | TGTGCCAGCAGTGAGGACAGTTTCATTGAAGCTTTCTTT | TRBJ1-1 | - | TRBV2 | -
CASSPNEQGREGNTIYF | TGTGCCAGCTCACCCAACGAACAGGGCAGAGAGGGAAACACCATATATTTT | TRBJ1-3 | - | TRBV18 | -
CASSGGRTGHYGYTF | TGTGCCAGCAGCGGCGGGCGCACAGGGCACTATGGCTACACCTTC | TRBJ1-2 | - | TRBV7-8 | -
CASSLSWDRSSYEQYF | TGCGCCAGCAGCTTGAGTTGGGACAGAAGCTCCTACGAGCAGTACTTC | TRBJ2-7 | TRBD1 | TRBV5-1 | -
CASSSRAGTYGYTF | TGTGCCAGCAGTTCCCGGGCGGGCACCTATGGCTACACCTTC | TRBJ1-2 | - | TRBV6-5 | -